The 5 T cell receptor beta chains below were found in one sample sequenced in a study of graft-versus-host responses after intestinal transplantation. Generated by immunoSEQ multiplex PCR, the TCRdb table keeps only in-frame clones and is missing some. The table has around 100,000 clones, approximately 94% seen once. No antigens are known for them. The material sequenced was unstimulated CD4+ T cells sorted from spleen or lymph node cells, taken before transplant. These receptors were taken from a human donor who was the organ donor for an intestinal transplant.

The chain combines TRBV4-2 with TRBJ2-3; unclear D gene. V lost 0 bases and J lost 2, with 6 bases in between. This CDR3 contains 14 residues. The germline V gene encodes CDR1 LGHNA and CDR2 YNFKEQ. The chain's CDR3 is CASSQDWVTDTQYF. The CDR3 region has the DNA TGTGCCAGCAGCCAAGATTGGGTCACAGATACGCAGTATTTT.

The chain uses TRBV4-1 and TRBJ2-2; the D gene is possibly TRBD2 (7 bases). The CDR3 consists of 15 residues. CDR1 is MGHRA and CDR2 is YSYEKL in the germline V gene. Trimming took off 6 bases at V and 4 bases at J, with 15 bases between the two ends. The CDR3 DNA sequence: TGCGCCAGCAGGGGTGGGAGGGGGACCACCGGGGAGCTGTTTTTT. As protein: CASRGGRGTTGELFF.

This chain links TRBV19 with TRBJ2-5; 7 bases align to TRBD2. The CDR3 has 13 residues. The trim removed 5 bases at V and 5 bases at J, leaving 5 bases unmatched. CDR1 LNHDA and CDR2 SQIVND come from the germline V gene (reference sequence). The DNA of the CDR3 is TGTGCCAGTAGTCCTTGGGGAGGGGAGACCCAGTACTTC. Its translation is CASSPWGGETQYF.

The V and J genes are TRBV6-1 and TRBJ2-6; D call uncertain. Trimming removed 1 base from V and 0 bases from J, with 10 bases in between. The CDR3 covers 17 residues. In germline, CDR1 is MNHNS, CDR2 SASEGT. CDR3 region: CASSEVALPSGANVLTF. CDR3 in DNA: TGTGCCAGCAGTGAAGTCGCCCTCCCCTCTGGGGCCAACGTCCTGACTTTC.

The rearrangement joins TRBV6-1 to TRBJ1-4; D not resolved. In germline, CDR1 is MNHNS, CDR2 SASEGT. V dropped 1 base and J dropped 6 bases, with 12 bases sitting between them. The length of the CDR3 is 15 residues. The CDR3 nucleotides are TGTGCCAGCAGTGAAGGAATAGGGAGGGATGAAAAACTGTTTTTT. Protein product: CASSEGIGRDEKLFF.